A selection of T cell receptor beta chains follows, all from one sample in a study of shared clonotypes between healthy human individuals. Measured with immunoSEQ multiplex PCR; TCRdb has only the in-frame clones, and not every one. In the table there are approximately 1.5 million clones, 98% of which are singletons. What was sequenced was naive CD4+ T cells sorted from blood. Every receptor here comes from a man between 25 and 39 years old in good health. The CDR3 runs from the conserved cysteine through the conserved F or W. D genes are given only for firm matches. Clone sizes are given selectively: once, few, many, or a class where the clone is expanded.

. | TRBD1 | TRBJ2-1 | TRBV11-2 | TGTGCCAGCAGTTCCGTACAGGGGGCCGGGAATGAGCAGTTCTTC | CASSSVQGAGNEQFF
. | . | TRBJ2-5 | TRBV5-4 | TGTGCCAGCAGCAACGCCGGAAGAGAGACCCAGTACTTC | CASSNAGRETQYF
. | . | TRBJ2-2 | TRBV7-7 | TGTGCTAGCAGCTTACAACTGGGGGGTAACGGGGAGCTGTTTTTT | CASSLQLGGNGELFF
. | . | TRBJ2-1 | TRBV11-3 | TGTGCCAGCAGCCCAAGGAACTCCTACAATGAGCAGTTCTTC | CASSPRNSYNEQFF
once | TRBD1 | TRBJ2-3 | TRBV5-1 | TGCGCCACTACGACAGGGGGCACAGATACGCAGTATTTT | CATTTGGTDTQYF
. | . | TRBJ1-3 | TRBV5-1 | TGCGCCAGCAGCCGGAACAGTCACTCTGGAAACACCATATATTTT | CASSRNSHSGNTIYF
. | TRBD1 | TRBJ1-1 | TRBV10-1 | TGCGCCAGCAGTGAACAGGGGGCCACTGAAGCTTTCTTT | CASSEQGATEAFF
. | TRBD1 | TRBJ1-4 | TRBV19 | TGTGCCAGTAGTATTGGGACAGTCTACTCTAATGAAAAACTGTTTTTT | CASSIGTVYSNEKLFF
. | TRBD1 | TRBJ2-1 | TRBV2 | TGTGCCAGCAGTCGACAGGGTTCCAATGAGCAGTTCTTC | CASSRQGSNEQFF
. | TRBD1 | TRBJ1-2 | TRBV9 | TGTGCCAGCAGAGACGACAGGGGCTATGGCTACACCTTC | CASRDDRGYGYTF
. | . | TRBJ2-7 | TRBV7-2 | TGTGCCAGCAGCTTTGGGACCGGGACCCCCTACGAGCAGTACTTC | CASSFGTGTPYEQYF
. | . | TRBJ1-5 | TRBV29-1 | TGCAGCGTTCGGGGTGACTGGGATCAGCCCCAGCATTTT | CSVRGDWDQPQHF
. | TRBD2 | TRBJ2-7 | TRBV6-5 | TGTGCCGCGCAATCGGGAGGGGGAGCCTACGAGCAGTACTTC | CAAQSGGGAYEQYF
. | . | TRBJ2-7 | TRBV14 | TGTGCCAGCAGCCAACTGCGAGGTGGGCCCTCACACTACTTC | CASSQLRGGPSHYF
. | TRBD1 | TRBJ1-5 | TRBV12-5 | TGTGCTAGTGGTTTGACAGAAAATAGACAGGGGGCTGGTTGCAATCAGCCCCAGCATTTT | CASGLTENRQGAGCNQPQHF
. | . | TRBJ2-3 | TRBV25-1 | TGTGCCAGCAGTCTTACAGATACGCAGTATTTT | CASSLTDTQYF
. | TRBD1 | TRBJ1-1 | TRBV5-1 | TGCGCCAGCAGCGGGCGGACAGGGAACACTGAAGCTTTCTTT | CASSGRTGNTEAFF
. | . | TRBJ2-7 | TRBV21-1 | TGTGCCAGCAGCAAACATCGGACTAGCGGGAGTGCACTATCGGCACAGTACTTC | CASSKHRTSGSALSAQYF
. | TRBD1 | TRBJ2-7 | TRBV5-1 | TGCGCCAGCAGCCGTGACAGGGGGCTCGAGCAGTACTTC | CASSRDRGLEQYF
. | TRBD2 | TRBJ2-1 | TRBV11-2 | TGTGCCAGCAGCTTCCGACTAGCGGGAGGGAATGAGCAGTTCTTC | CASSFRLAGGNEQFF
. | . | TRBJ1-2 | TRBV5-1 | TGCGCCAGCAGCTGGGACACCTATGGCTACACCTTC | CASSWDTYGYTF
. | . | TRBJ1-1 | TRBV5-4 | TGTGCCAGCAGCGGCCCGGACGCTGTGAACACTGAAGCTTTCTTT | CASSGPDAVNTEAFF
. | . | TRBJ2-7 | TRBV7-2 | TGTGCCAGCAGCTCCCTAAGCTCCTACGAGCAGTACTTC | CASSSLSSYEQYF
. | . | TRBJ2-7 | TRBV28 | TGTGCCAGCAGTTTCCGCAGGTGGGATTACGAGCAGTACTTC | CASSFRRWDYEQYF
. | . | TRBJ2-2 | TRBV7-3 | TGTGCCAGCAGCGCCCCCGACACCGGGGAGCTGTTTTTT | CASSAPDTGELFF
. | TRBD2 | TRBJ2-5 | TRBV28 | TGTGCCAGCAGTTTATCCCTGACTAGCGGGAGGGACCAAGAGACCCAGTACTTC | CASSLSLTSGRDQETQYF
. | . | TRBJ1-2 | TRBV28 | TGTGCCAGCAGTTTAGCAGGGGTTGATGGCTACACCTTC | CASSLAGVDGYTF
. | TRBD1 | TRBJ2-7 | TRBV9 | TGTGCCAGCAGCGTAGAGCCCGGGACAGGTGTGCCCGAGCAGTACTTC | CASSVEPGTGVPEQYF
. | TRBD1 | TRBJ1-1 | TRBV30 | TGTGCCTGGAGTGTAGGGGCAGGGGGCCCTGAAGCTTTCTTT | CAWSVGAGGPEAFF
once | . | TRBJ1-1 | TRBV27 | TGTGCCAGCAGTTTGTTGGGACAAACGGCCACTGAAGCTTTCTTT | CASSLLGQTATEAFF
once | . | TRBJ2-3 | TRBV5-6 | TGTGCCAGCAGCTTGTTTCAGGGCACAGATACGCAGTATTTT | CASSLFQGTDTQYF